Below are 8 T cell receptor beta chains sequenced from a single sample in a study of regulatory and conventional T cells in RAG deficiency. The sorted conventional CD4+ T cells were CD25-low and CD127-high, with genomic DNA sequenced. Profiling relied on immunoSEQ multiplex PCR, and the TCRdb table lists in-frame clones only, not all of them. The data contain approximately 35,000 clones, 76% of them singletons. The data were also submitted as part of a second study, on regulatory T cells. That work contributes: Amplification used 52 TRBV primers and 13 TRBJ primers.

Input material: CD4+ effector T cells sorted from blood. These receptors were obtained from a human donor in good health.

A few counts support this clone. This sequence joins TRBV5-1 and TRBJ1-2, with a tentative D call TRBD1 (5 bases). With 4 bases removed from V and 0 bases from J, the gap between germline ends came to 13 bases. The CDR3 contains 15 residues. In germline, CDR1 is SGHRS, CDR2 YFSETQ. For the CDR3, the DNA is TGCGCCAGCAGCCCCGACCGGGGGACTAACTATGGCTACACCTTC. Its translation is CASSPDRGTNYGYTF.

The J gene is TRBJ2-1, the V gene TRBV9; 10 bases line up with TRBD2. Per the germline V gene, CDR1 is SGDLS and CDR2 is YYNGEE. V was clipped by 3 bases and J by 7 bases; unmatched bases: 7. The CDR3 is made up of 15 amino acids. CDR3 nucleotides: TGTGCCAGCAGCGCATATAGCGGGGGGACAAATGAGCAGTTCTTC. Protein sequence: CASSAYSGGTNEQFF.

This clone has a handful of counts. The J gene is TRBJ2-7, the V gene TRBV5-1; D not certain. Between the trimmed V and J ends, which lost 4 bases and 3 bases, there was a span of 8 bases. This CDR3 contains 12 residues. CDR1 is SGHRS, CDR2 YFSETQ, per germline. The CDR3 region has the DNA TGCGCCAGCAGCCGGACGGACTACGAGCAGTACTTC. It specifies CASSRTDYEQYF.

V usage is TRBV2 and J usage is TRBJ2-6; perhaps TRBD1 as D (6 bases). The V gene lost 7 bases and the J gene lost 1 base, with 17 bases spanning the gap. Per germline, CDR1 SNHLY and CDR2 FYNNEI. The CDR3 covers 17 residues. CDR3 protein: CASNLQGTLSGANVLTF. As DNA, the CDR3 is TGTGCCAGCAACCTACAGGGAACTCTTTCTGGGGCCAACGTCCTGACTTTC. Full variable domain (remainder filled in from reference TRBV2 and TRBJ2-6): EPEVTQTPSHQVTQMGQEVILRCVPISNHLYFYWYRQILGQKVEFLVSFYNNEISEKSEIFDDQFSVERPDGSNFTLKIRSTKLEDSAMYFCASNLQGTLSGANVLTFGAGSRLTVL.

This sequence joins TRBV6-1 and TRBJ1-1, with TRBD1 matching over 7 bases. This CDR3 is built from 13 residues. Germline V gene lookup returns CDR1 MNHNS and CDR2 SASEGT. V trimming: 11 bases; J trimming: 5 bases; junction bases outside the gene matches: 11. The CDR3 reads CAAALQGGTEAFF. For the CDR3, the DNA is TGTGCCGCCGCCCTCCAGGGGGGGACTGAAGCTTTCTTT.

V is TRBV29-1 and J is TRBJ2-4; 9 nucleotides match TRBD1. V shed 4 bases, J shed 1 base, and the junction held 5 bases outside the gene matches. Germline CDR1 reads SQVTM; CDR2 reads ANQGSEA. This CDR3 is built from 15 residues. The CDR3 nucleotides are TGCAGCGTTGCCGACAGGGGGAGGGCCAAAAACATTCAGTACTTC. It encodes CSVADRGRAKNIQYF.

The J gene is TRBJ1-2, the V gene TRBV4-2; D might be TRBD1 (5 bases). V lost 0 bases and J 6 bases, leaving 14 bases between the germline ends. Germline V gene lookup returns CDR1 LGHNA and CDR2 YNFKEQ. This CDR3 has 15 residues. DNA of the CDR3: TGTGCCAGCAGCCAAGATTATTTGGCAGGGCATGGCTACACCTTC. Translating it yields CASSQDYLAGHGYTF.

The genes are TRBV12-5 and TRBJ2-5; TRBD2 agrees at 12 bases. Trimming at V came to 5 bases and at J to 2 bases, leaving 9 bases not matched to a gene. The CDR3 sequence is 17 residues long. The germline gives CDR1 LGHNT, CDR2 FRNRAP. The CDR3 protein is CASGPGLAGGFQETQYF. CDR3 DNA sequence: TGTGCTAGTGGTCCGGGACTAGCGGGCGGCTTTCAAGAGACCCAGTACTTC.